The 12 T cell receptor beta chains below were found in one sample sequenced in a study of T-cell memory formation after mild COVID-19. From the 5' RACE reads, TCRdb called clonotypes with MiXCR, one entry per CDR3 protein. Of roughly 400,000 distinct CDR3 sequences detected, more than 15% appear once; the ten largest clones hold roughly 21%. The sample comprised PBMCs or a T cell subset sorted from them (not recorded which). The receptors here all came from a man in his late teens or twenties who had mild COVID-19 (a few samples of this study predate the infection). Cell type and time point are not known.

CDR3 loop: CAASSEGETQYF. Written as DNA, the CDR3 is TGTGCCGCGTCATCGGAGGGTGAGACCCAGTACTTC. V usage is TRBV18 and J usage is TRBJ2-5; the D gene is possibly TRBD2 (6 bases). CDR3 size: 12 residues. The germline V gene has CDR1 KGHSH and CDR2 LQKENI. Trimming took off 11 bases at V and 5 bases at J, with 15 bases between the two ends.

The chain links TRBV27 to TRBJ1-4; D is uncertain. The V and J ends lost 2 bases and 2 bases respectively, with 6 bases between them. The CDR3 runs 14 residues. Looked up from germline, CDR1 is MNHEY and CDR2 is SMNVEV (reference sequence). The chain's CDR3 is CASSLQATNEKLFF. The DNA for the CDR3 is TGTGCCAGCAGTTTACAGGCCACTAATGAAAAACTGTTTTTT.

This clonotype was found a few times. J is TRBJ2-2 and V is TRBV12-5, with a weak D call TRBD2 (7 bases). This CDR3 region has 14 residues. The germline V and J ends were trimmed by 3 bases and 6 bases, with 11 bases remaining between them. Germline CDR1 and CDR2: LGHNT and FRNRAP. This chain's CDR3 is CASGFRGASGELFF. CDR3 nucleotides: TGTGCTAGTGGTTTCCGGGGGGCGTCCGGGGAGCTGTTTTTT.

This chain links TRBV9 with TRBJ2-3, with D tentatively TRBD1 or TRBD2 (5 bases each). The V gene's germline CDR1 is SGDLS and CDR2 YYNGEE. Trimming shortened V by 4 bases and J by 4 bases, and 13 bases separated the two germline ends. This CDR3 is 14 amino acids long. The CDR3 is CASSLSGTSDTQYF. DNA of the CDR3: TGTGCCAGCAGCCTATCCGGGACCTCAGATACGCAGTATTTT.

This chain connects TRBV7-2 to TRBJ1-1; 8 nucleotides agree with TRBD1. V trimming: 5 bases; J trimming: 0 bases; junction bases outside the gene matches: 8. The germline CDR1 and CDR2 sequences are SGHTA and FQGNSA. The CDR3 length is 16 residues. The CDR3 here is CASSPRTGLMNTEAFF. DNA of the CDR3: TGTGCCAGCAGCCCAAGGACAGGGTTGATGAACACTGAAGCTTTCTTT.

CDR3 coding DNA: TGCAGTGCTAGAGTGGGGGGCTATGGCTACACCTTC. Encoded protein: CSARVGGYGYTF. The V and J genes are TRBV20-1 and TRBJ1-2, with TRBD1 as a possible D gene (5 bases). The CDR3 runs to 12 residues. Germline lookup yields CDR1 DFQATT and CDR2 SNEGSKA (reference sequence). V dropped 1 base and J dropped 4 bases, with 7 bases sitting between them.

This clonotype occurred once. The rearrangement joins TRBV5-1 to TRBJ1-2; D is ambiguous. This CDR3 has 13 residues. From germline, CDR1 is SGHRS and CDR2 YFSETQ. Trimming left V 4 bases short and J 6 bases short, with 13 bases between. Written as DNA, the CDR3 is TGCGCCAGCAGCCGGTCTTACCCAGATGGCTACACCTTC. Translation gives CASSRSYPDGYTF.

This chain uses TRBV6-5 with TRBJ1-1, with a weak D call TRBD1 (5 bases). Trimming cost V 2 bases and J 1 base, with 8 bases left between them. Germline V CDR1 and CDR2: MNHEY, SVGAGI. The CDR3 runs to 14 residues. CDR3 bases: TGTGCCAGCAGTTACGGGGGTCAGAACACTGAAGCTTTCTTT. Its translation is CASSYGGQNTEAFF.

CDR3 sequence reads: CASSSHGVMGTDTQYF. CDR3 coding DNA: TGTGCCAGCAGCTCACACGGAGTTATGGGCACAGATACGCAGTATTTT. The genes are TRBV27 and TRBJ2-3; no definite D call. This CDR3 spans 16 amino acids. CDR1 is MNHEY and CDR2 is SMNVEV in the germline V gene (reference sequence). With 6 bases removed from V and 1 base from J, the gap between germline ends came to 17 bases.

The sample holds a few counts of this clonotype. This chain links TRBV11-2 with TRBJ1-4; D uncertain. Between the trimmed V and J ends, which lost 5 bases and 3 bases, there was a span of 16 bases. Germline V gene sequence: CDR1 SGHAT, CDR2 FQNNGV. The CDR3 is 16 residues long. The CDR3 DNA reads TGTGCCAGCAGCCCAGTGGTCGGGGTCCCTAATGAAAAACTGTTTTTT. Translating gives CASSPVVGVPNEKLFF. Full variable domain (remainder filled in from reference TRBV11-2 and TRBJ1-4): EAGVAQSPRYKIIEKRQSVAFWCNPISGHATLYWYQQILGQGPKLLIQFQNNGVVDDSQLPKDRFSAERLKGVDSTLKIQPAKLEDSAVYLCASSPVVGVPNEKLFFGSGTQLSVL.

This clonotype was counted only a few times. The genes are TRBV15 and TRBJ1-5; D is uncertain. This CDR3 spans 15 amino acids. CDR1 and CDR2 (germline): LNHNV, YYDKDF (reference sequence). The V end lost 0 bases, the J end lost 1 base, and 7 bases lay between the germline ends. The CDR3 nucleotides read TGTGCCACCAGCAGAGAAGCCCGGAGCAATCAGCCCCAGCATTTT. Residues: CATSREARSNQPQHF.

V usage is TRBV7-9 and J usage is TRBJ2-2, with D perhaps matching TRBD1 or TRBD2 (5 bases each). The CDR3 is 15 amino acids. CDR1 SEHNR and CDR2 FQNEAQ come from the germline V gene (reference sequence). Trimming pared 1 base from V and 4 bases from J, leaving 10 bases between. The CDR3 region has the DNA TGTGCCAGCAGCTTAGATTTGAGGGGCACCGGGGAGCTGTTTTTT. It is translated as CASSLDLRGTGELFF.